Following are 5 T cell receptor beta chains from one sample sequenced in a study of control samples from healthy donors and cancer patients (dated by TCRdb to 2019 to 2021). The method behind the library was the immunoSEQ multiplex PCR assay. TCRdb provides this immuneACCESS table in a form limited to in-frame rearrangements. Some clones are lacking; in checked studies, under half of them reflect an unresolved V gene, and why the rest are absent is not known. Within this sample are about 110,000 clones, with 90% of them counted one time only. The leading ten clones occupy 4% to 4.5% of the sample. Sequenced material: blood. These TCRs come from a human donor in good health. The donor label of this sample is uncertain.

This chain joins TRBV24-1 and TRBJ2-7, with D unclear. The CDR3 consists of 17 residues. V was trimmed by 4 bases and J by 3 bases, leaving 21 bases between them. The germline gives CDR1 KGHDR, CDR2 SFDVKD. The DNA for the CDR3 is TGTGCCACCAGTGACATCCGCGCGCGGACGGAAGACTACGAGCAGTACTTC. Protein: CATSDIRARTEDYEQYF.

This clone has more than one count but fewer than ten. V is TRBV12-3 or TRBV12-4 and J is TRBJ1-2, with 7 bases fitting TRBD1. The CDR3 consists of 13 residues. The ends lost 7 bases at V and 5 bases at J; junction bases unmatched: 7. CDR3 protein: CASTPGGGYGYTF. CDR3 in DNA: TGTGCCAGCACCCCAGGGGGGGGATATGGCTACACCTTC.

The rearrangement links TRBV2 to TRBJ2-1; 11 bases line up with TRBD2. Germline V gene sequence: CDR1 SNHLY, CDR2 FYNNEI. The junction had 4 bases not matched to a gene; V was cut back by 2 bases and J by 7 bases. The CDR3 has 15 residues. CDR3 in amino acids: CASSERLAGGNEQFF. CDR3 sequence (DNA): TGTGCCAGCAGTGAACGCCTAGCGGGGGGTAATGAGCAGTTCTTC.

V usage is TRBV19 and J usage is TRBJ1-3, with unresolved D. The CDR3 runs 16 residues. The germline V gene encodes CDR1 LNHDA and CDR2 SQIVND (reference sequence). Between the trimmed V and J ends, which lost 6 bases and 2 bases, there was a span of 17 bases. CDR3 DNA: TGTGCCAGTAGGGCCCCCCAAGGAAGACCTGGAAACACCATATATTTT. Protein sequence: CASRAPQGRPGNTIYF. Filled out from reference TRBV19 and TRBJ1-3, the complete variable domain reads DGGITQSPKYLFRKEGQNVTLSCEQNLNHDAMYWYRQDPGQGLRLIYYSQIVNDFQKGDIAEGYSVSREKKESFPLTVTSAQKNPTAFYLCASRAPQGRPGNTIYFGEGSWLTVV.

The gene calls are TRBV6-2 or TRBV6-3 and TRBJ1-2, with 8 nucleotides matching TRBD1. Germline loops: CDR1 MNHEY, CDR2 SVGEGT. The V segment lost 4 bases and the J segment 5 bases; nucleotides outside the gene matches: 9. This CDR3 has 15 amino acids. The CDR3 region has the DNA TGTGCCAGCAGTTCCCCTGGACAGGGTACTTATGGCTACACCTTC. This encodes CASSSPGQGTYGYTF.